Presented here are 24 T cell receptor beta chains from one specimen sequenced in a study of early T cells in non-severe SARS-CoV-2 infection. TCRdb analysed the 5' RACE reads with MiXCR anew, one entry per CDR3 protein. Among about 100,000 distinct CDR3 sequences listed, around 13% were seen once. Sequenced input: whole blood. These TCRs come from an adult who was a healthcare worker with PCR-confirmed SARS-CoV-2 infection or an uninfected control (not recorded which).

The table lists this clonotype with many counts. V gene TRBV7-9 combines with J gene TRBJ2-5; D gene uncertain. V gave up 3 bases and J gave up 2 bases, with 13 bases separating them. The CDR3 spans 15 residues. Germline CDR1 reads SEHNR; CDR2 reads FQNEAQ (reference sequence). The CDR3, as DNA: TGTGCCAGCAGCTTGGTCGCAGTAAAGCAAGAGACCCAGTACTTC. Amino acids: CASSLVAVKQETQYF.

The J gene is TRBJ1-4, the V gene TRBV11-2; weak D call: TRBD1 (6 bases). Trimming pared 1 base from V and 7 bases from J, leaving 13 bases between. The CDR3 spans 15 residues. The germline gives CDR1 SGHAT, CDR2 FQNNGV. The CDR3 sequence: CASSLGGGRSEKLFF. CDR3 sequence (DNA): TGTGCCAGCAGCTTAGGAGGGGGACGAAGTGAAAAACTGTTTTTT.

This clonotype showed up many times. This chain uses TRBV5-1 with TRBJ2-3; possible D gene TRBD1, 6 bases. This CDR3 contains 14 residues. Trimming stripped 0 bases from V and 2 bases from J, with 7 bases between. Germline values: CDR1 SGHRS, CDR2 YFSETQ. The CDR3 here is CASSLDRDTDTQYF. DNA for the CDR3: TGCGCCAGCAGCTTGGACAGGGACACAGATACGCAGTATTTT.

In this sample, this clonotype turned up many times. The chain recombines TRBV11-2 with TRBJ2-7, with D hard to call. Deletions cut 4 bases from V and 0 bases from J, with 7 bases between. Germline assignment: CDR1 SGHAT and CDR2 FQNNGV. This CDR3 spans 13 amino acids. This chain's CDR3 is CASSSVFSYEQYF. The CDR3 nucleotides read TGTGCCAGCAGCTCCGTTTTCTCCTACGAGCAGTACTTC.

The chain uses TRBV27 and TRBJ1-6, with 7 nucleotides matching TRBD1. CDR1 is MNHEY, CDR2 SMNVEV, per germline (reference sequence). The V and J ends lost 6 bases and 0 bases, in that order; junction bases with no gene match: 8. The CDR3 length is 17 residues. The CDR3 is CASRPRGGGSYNSPLHF. Here the CDR3 DNA reads TGTGCCAGCAGACCCCGAGGGGGCGGCTCCTATAATTCACCCCTCCACTTT.

The genes are TRBV6-5 and TRBJ1-6; possibly TRBD1 for D (6 bases). This CDR3 spans 14 amino acids. The V end was cut by 2 bases, the J end by 9 bases, with 11 bases between. Germline CDR1 is MNHEY and CDR2 is SVGAGI. The CDR3: CASSYGGTSSPLHF. Written as DNA, the CDR3 is TGTGCCAGCAGTTACGGGGGCACGAGTTCACCCCTCCACTTT.

The CDR3 spells CASSPFPYGYTF. CDR3 sequence (DNA): TGTGCCAGCAGTCCCTTCCCCTATGGCTACACCTTC. The chain employs TRBV12-3 or TRBV12-4 and TRBJ1-2; D unresolved. Deletions cut 5 bases from V and 4 bases from J, with 8 bases between. The CDR3 is 12 residues long.

This clonotype has a count of ten or more. The CDR3 region has the DNA TGTGCCAGCAGATCGCGACAGGGTTCCTACAATGAGCAGTTCTTC. It is translated as CASRSRQGSYNEQFF. V and J are TRBV5-5 and TRBJ2-1; TRBD1 aligns across 7 bases. Trimming at V came to 5 bases and at J to 1 base, leaving 6 bases not matched to a gene. The CDR3 sequence is 15 residues long. Germline values: CDR1 SGHKS, CDR2 YYEKEE (reference sequence).

This clonotype was seen ten or more times. The rearrangement uses TRBV29-1 and TRBJ2-1; 12 bases are a match to TRBD2. With V trimmed by 6 bases and J by 4 bases, 4 bases remained unmatched. The CDR3 covers 14 residues. Germline V gene sequence: CDR1 SQVTM, CDR2 ANQGSEA. CDR3 nucleotide sequence: TGCAGCGTCTCGACTAGCGGGGGATACAATGAGCAGTTCTTC. Protein: CSVSTSGGYNEQFF.

A few counts support this clonotype. The CDR3 nucleotides are TGTGCCAGCAGCTTAAGGACTAGCGGGGGGAACACCGGGGAGCTGTTTTTT. Translating it yields CASSLRTSGGNTGELFF. The chain has TRBV7-6 and TRBJ2-2, with 13 bases identical to TRBD2. The CDR3 covers 17 residues. CDR1 and CDR2 from the germline V gene are SGHVS and FNYEAQ. The J segment lost 1 base and the V segment lost 2 bases, leaving 1 base of the junction unmatched.

This clonotype has a handful of counts. The chain carries TRBV18 and TRBJ2-5; the D is unclear. The germline V gene has CDR1 KGHSH and CDR2 LQKENI. Trimming removed 2 bases at V and 2 bases at J, with 9 bases between. The CDR3 spans 14 residues. The CDR3 nucleotides are TGTGCCAGCTCACCATTCGACAATCAAGAGACCCAGTACTTC. It encodes CASSPFDNQETQYF.

This clonotype was seen at least ten times. The rearrangement joins TRBV6-1 to TRBJ2-3, with TRBD2 identical over 11 bases. Germline V gives CDR1 MNHNS, CDR2 SASEGT. Trimming removed 5 bases from V and 4 bases from J; junction bases left unmatched: 11. CDR3 length equals 17 residues. The CDR3 DNA reads as TGTGCCAGCAGTTCCGAACGACTAGCGGGGCGGGCAGATACGCAGTATTTT. It specifies CASSSERLAGRADTQYF.

The sample holds a few counts of this clonotype. This sequence joins TRBV19 and TRBJ2-7; D remains unclear. Looked up from germline, CDR1 is LNHDA and CDR2 is SQIVND (reference sequence). The CDR3 is 15 residues long. Trimming stripped 5 bases from V and 4 bases from J, with 18 bases between. The CDR3 loop reads CASSYRAKEVYEQYF. For the CDR3, the DNA is TGTGCCAGTAGTTACCGGGCCAAAGAGGTTTACGAGCAGTACTTC.

The sample holds a few counts of this clonotype. The gene calls are TRBV5-5 and TRBJ2-2, with D hard to call. Per the germline V gene, CDR1 is SGHKS and CDR2 is YYEKEE (reference sequence). V was pared by 2 bases and J by 4 bases, with 6 bases between. The length of the CDR3 is 13 residues. CDR3 loop: CASSFSPTGELFF. CDR3 nucleotide sequence: TGTGCCAGCAGCTTTTCTCCCACCGGGGAGCTGTTTTTT. Full variable domain (outside the CDR3, taken from reference TRBV5-5 and TRBJ2-2): DAGVTQSPTHLIKTRGQQVTLRCSPISGHKSVSWYQQVLGQGPQFIFQYYEKEERGRGNFPDRFSARQFPNYSSELNVNALLLGDSALYLCASSFSPTGELFFGEGSRLTVL.

This chain links TRBV20-1 with TRBJ2-7; 11 nucleotides agree with TRBD2. This CDR3 contains 14 residues. V lost 5 bases, J lost 3 bases, and 6 bases stayed unmatched. Germline CDR1 and CDR2: DFQATT and SNEGSKA (reference sequence). CDR3 sequence: CSAATSGGRYEQYF. CDR3 nucleotide sequence: TGCAGTGCTGCAACTAGCGGGGGCCGCTACGAGCAGTACTTC.

This clonotype came up many times. J is TRBJ1-4 and V is TRBV11-2; a weak D match, TRBD1 (6 bases). V was trimmed by 5 bases and J by 1 base, leaving 8 bases between them. This CDR3 is built from 14 residues. The germline V gene encodes CDR1 SGHAT and CDR2 FQNNGV. The CDR3 bases are TGTGCCAGCAGCCCGGACAGAACTAATGAAAAACTGTTTTTT. Protein sequence: CASSPDRTNEKLFF.

J is TRBJ1-5 and V is TRBV6-1; TRBD1 matches at 7 bases. CDR3 size: 15 residues. Germline CDR1 is MNHNS and CDR2 is SASEGT. V dropped 6 bases and J dropped 1; count of bases not matched to a gene: 6. CDR3 sequence reads: CASRPGTASNQPQHF. CDR3 nucleotide sequence: TGTGCCAGCAGGCCCGGGACAGCGAGCAATCAGCCCCAGCATTTT.

This clonotype was counted only a few times. The rearrangement links TRBV29-1 to TRBJ2-1; no definite D call. There are 10 residues in the CDR3. The V gene's germline CDR1 is SQVTM and CDR2 ANQGSEA. V was clipped by 7 bases and J by 4 bases, with 5 bases between them. CDR3 amino acids: CSGGYNEQFF. The CDR3 nucleotides are TGCAGCGGGGGATACAATGAGCAGTTCTTC.

This clonotype appeared a few times. The chain has TRBV6-5 and TRBJ1-6; D unresolved. From germline, CDR1 is MNHEY and CDR2 SVGAGI. V was clipped by 0 bases and J by 3 bases, with 9 bases between them. The CDR3 sequence is 16 residues long. CDR3 sequence reads: CASSYSTGFYNSPLHF. CDR3 DNA: TGTGCCAGCAGTTACTCGACGGGGTTCTATAATTCACCCCTCCACTTT.

At least ten counts were recorded for this clonotype. The J gene is TRBJ2-5, the V gene TRBV28; the D call may be TRBD1 or TRBD2 (5 bases each). This CDR3 region has 13 residues. Deletions cut 5 bases from V and 2 bases from J, with 9 bases between. Looked up from germline, CDR1 is MDHEN and CDR2 is SYDVKM. The CDR3 sequence is CASSAGAQETQYF. In nucleotides, the CDR3 is TGTGCCAGCAGTGCCGGGGCACAAGAGACCCAGTACTTC.

This chain connects TRBV7-9 to TRBJ1-1; D not certain. The CDR3 has 15 amino acids. The V and J ends lost 4 bases and 5 bases respectively, with 17 bases between them. CDR1 and CDR2 (germline): SEHNR, FQNEAQ (reference sequence). CDR3 protein: CASSSVGRTRTEAFF. The CDR3 nucleotides are TGTGCCAGCAGCTCCGTCGGGCGAACGAGGACTGAAGCTTTCTTT.

The table lists this clonotype with many counts. This chain links TRBV11-2 with TRBJ2-7, with 9 bases matching TRBD1. Trimming took 7 bases from V and 0 from J; bases not matched to a gene: 7. Germline CDR1 is SGHAT and CDR2 is FQNNGV. CDR3 size: 15 residues. The CDR3 is CASTRPGQGSYEQYF. As DNA, the CDR3 is TGTGCCAGCACCCGACCGGGACAGGGCTCCTACGAGCAGTACTTC.

The chain couples TRBV11-2 to TRBJ2-7; 9 bases line up with TRBD1. CDR3 length equals 15 residues. Germline CDR1 and CDR2: SGHAT and FQNNGV. The V and J ends lost 5 bases and 4 bases, in that order; junction bases with no gene match: 9. The CDR3 loop reads CASSPGTGQGYEQYF. In DNA form, the CDR3 reads TGTGCCAGCAGCCCGGGCACTGGACAGGGGTACGAGCAGTACTTC.

This clonotype was detected ten times or more. V gene TRBV29-1 combines with J gene TRBJ2-1; D is undetermined. Germline V gives CDR1 SQVTM, CDR2 ANQGSEA. V was shortened by 4 bases and J by 6 bases, with 10 bases between the two germline ends. CDR3 length: 12 amino acids. CDR3 nucleotide sequence: TGCAGCGTTGTGGAGAACGTCAATGAGCAGTTCTTC. As protein: CSVVENVNEQFF.